The 4 T cell receptor beta chains reported below all come from one sample, sequenced in a study of CD8+CD57+ T cells in acquired aplastic anemia. Genomic DNA, the template, was used for profiling of the TCR beta VDJ and CDR3. TCRdb re-derived calls from the reads in MiXCR, one entry per CDR3 protein. The sample lists roughly 200,000 distinct CDR3 sequences, around 63% seen once, with around 32% in the top ten. The source material was sorted CD4+, CD8+, or CD8+CD57+ T cells (not recorded which) from PBMCs. The receptors shown here come from a human donor in good health.

This clonotype appeared a few times. The V and J genes are TRBV7-2 and TRBJ2-3, with 9 bases lining up with TRBD1. The CDR3 sequence is 16 residues long. Trimming at V came to 5 bases and at J to 0 bases, leaving 6 bases not matched to a gene. Germline CDR1 reads SGHTA; CDR2 reads FQGNSA. The CDR3 loop reads CASSPRQGGSTDTQYF. The CDR3 coding sequence is TGTGCCAGCAGCCCCCGACAGGGGGGGAGCACAGATACGCAGTATTTT.

V gene TRBV13 combines with J gene TRBJ2-1, with TRBD2 matching over 13 bases. The CDR3 runs 18 residues. Germline CDR1 PRHDT, CDR2 FYEKMQ (reference sequence). Trimming cost V 5 bases and J 0 bases; bases outside gene matches: 7. CDR3 sequence (DNA): TGTGCCAGCAGCCATGGACTAGCGGGAGAGTTCTCCTACAATGAGCAGTTCTTC. Residues: CASSHGLAGEFSYNEQFF.

In DNA form, the CDR3 reads TGCAGTGCTAGTAGTCGGCGGGGCGACTCCTACGAGCAGTACTTC. This sequence encodes CSASSRRGDSYEQYF. This chain connects TRBV20-1 to TRBJ2-7, with a tentative D call TRBD2 (6 bases). Trimming removed 3 bases at V and 0 bases at J, with 15 bases between. Germline loops: CDR1 DFQATT, CDR2 SNEGSKA (reference sequence). The CDR3 has 15 amino acids.

The genes are TRBV7-2 and TRBJ1-2, with no clear D. The CDR3 extends over 13 amino acids. CDR1 and CDR2 from the germline V gene are SGHTA and FQGNSA. V lost 11 bases to trimming and J lost 1 base, with 14 bases between them. In DNA form, the CDR3 reads TGTGCCTGGAGTGGGCCCCGTAACTATGGCTACACCTTC. This gives the protein CAWSGPRNYGYTF. The full variable domain, rest sourced from reference TRBV7-2 and TRBJ1-2, is GAGVSQSPSNKVTEKGKDVELRCDPISGHTALYWYRQSLGQGLEFLIYFQGNSAPDKSGLPSDRFSAERTGGSVSTLTIQRTQQEDSAVYLCAWSGPRNYGYTFGSGTRLTVV.